The rows below give T cell receptor beta chains drawn from one sample of a study of CD8 T cells in Susac syndrome. TCRdb re-derived calls from the immunoSEQ multiplex PCR reads in MiXCR, one entry per CDR3 protein. The profile shows some 130,000 distinct CDR3 sequences, around 94% of them singletons. Sequencing input: CD4+ T cells from PBMCs. Every receptor here comes from a human donor with multiple sclerosis. Both conserved end residues are trimmed from each CDR3. Each record gives: J gene, V gene, CDR3 protein.

TRBJ2-3 TRBV20-1 SARTDTQY
TRBJ2-7 TRBV5-6 ASSSQGVYEQY
TRBJ1-5 TRBV2 ASSVRDSNQPQH
TRBJ1-2 TRBV18 ASSHPGHYGYT
TRBJ2-1 TRBV5-6 ASSLVGSDEQF
TRBJ2-2 TRBV6-5 ASSYSVNTGELF
TRBJ2-4 TRBV11-2 ASSLETRNIQY
TRBJ1-1 TRBV5-1 ASSLVPTGGNTEAF
TRBJ1-5 TRBV5-1 ASSLRAGGQPQH
TRBJ2-3 TRBV18 ASSPSRSTDTQY
TRBJ2-7 TRBV28 ASASAPYEQY
TRBJ2-3 TRBV20-1 SVGGGTDTQY
TRBJ2-3 TRBV19 ASSDTGGGTDTQY
TRBJ1-1 TRBV29-1 SVEDHVLGRAF
TRBJ2-7 TRBV3-1 ASSPTRSSYEQY
TRBJ2-7 TRBV11-2 ASSSAGPTTRRDYEQY
TRBJ2-7 TRBV18 ASSPPGQTFHEQY
TRBJ2-5 TRBV4-2 ASSQGGDGTQY
TRBJ1-2 TRBV6-5 ASSEDRAPYGYT
TRBJ1-2 TRBV27 ASSLTQGANYGYT
TRBJ2-2 TRBV7-2 ASSLRDSNTGELF
TRBJ2-1 TRBV7-9 ASSPPAGISYNEQF
TRBJ2-3 TRBV4-3 ASSQDSGGTQY
TRBJ1-4 TRBV7-9 ASSFGTADLEKLF
TRBJ1-2 TRBV3-1 ASNGVNYGYT
TRBJ1-5 TRBV6-6 ASSPGRDNQPQH
TRBJ2-2 TRBV5-1 ASSSQRSGTGELF
TRBJ2-2 TRBV7-2 ASRTTRGELF
TRBJ2-1 TRBV29-1 SVPSTSGSYNEQF
TRBJ2-5 TRBV27 ASSWYGETQY
TRBJ2-5 TRBV12-3/TRBV12-4 ASSGTLGSQETQY
TRBJ2-3 TRBV13 ASERLGGRTDTQY
TRBJ2-5 TRBV7-7 ASSAIKYQETQY
TRBJ2-2 TRBV7-3 ASSLTMNTGELF
TRBJ1-6 TRBV9 ASSAGGLQNSPLH
TRBJ1-1 TRBV12-3/TRBV12-4 ASSLRDPREAF
TRBJ2-7 TRBV20-1 SANDPGGGYEQY
TRBJ1-1 TRBV9 ASSVGPGTNTEAF
TRBJ1-4 TRBV18 ASSPQGAANEKLF
TRBJ1-5 TRBV27 ASSTAVDRPGYSNQPQH
TRBJ2-1 TRBV5-1 ASSFSGGADYNEQF
TRBJ1-2 TRBV12-3/TRBV12-4 ASSGQGWKGYT
TRBJ2-7 TRBV15 ATSRGGIQSYEQY
TRBJ1-1 TRBV6-1 ASTERGSWGRRDTEAF
TRBJ1-1 TRBV6-6 ASSTGQGVGNTEAF
TRBJ2-1 TRBV2 ASSEEAYNEQF
TRBJ2-4 TRBV4-2 ASSQEERDIQY
TRBJ1-1 TRBV29-1 SVEDKTGGTEAF
TRBJ1-1 TRBV27 ASSLRGEAF
TRBJ2-2 TRBV12-5 ANGFLPTSTGELF
TRBJ1-1 TRBV19 ATAGTGMNTEAF
TRBJ2-5 TRBV29-1 SQRQGETQY
TRBJ1-1 TRBV6-5 ASSQEGREAF
TRBJ2-6 TRBV2 ARRTPSGANVLT
TRBJ1-2 TRBV19 ASSTEYPGRTWYGYT
TRBJ2-1 TRBV18 ASSPGAGFNNEQF
TRBJ1-2 TRBV4-3 ASSQDRDRANYGYT
TRBJ1-5 TRBV20-1 SARGGTGSSQPQH